Below are 10 T cell receptor beta chains sequenced from a single sample in a study of beta chain features in type 1 diabetes. Study-wide findings and caveats: Moderately but significantly shorter TCRB CDR3s were found in Type 1 diabetes patients in all four CD4+ subsets.

Their antigen targets remain unknown. Reverse transcribing all isolated RNA meant expressed TCRB transcripts were sequenced. The method was immunoSEQ multiplex PCR; TCRdb's version includes in-frame clones alone and lacks a portion of them. Among about 700,000 clones listed, 10% to 15% were seen once. Sequences were obtained from naive CD4+ T cells from blood. The origin of the receptors is a man aged 18 to 29 with type 1 diabetes.

This chain connects TRBV5-6 to TRBJ2-7; tentative D call: TRBD1 (6 bases). The CDR3 is 12 amino acids. The V gene lost 3 bases and the J gene lost 6 bases, with 10 bases spanning the gap. Per germline, CDR1 SGHDT and CDR2 YYEEEE. Written as DNA, the CDR3 is TGTGCCAGCAGCTCAGGACAGACCGAGCAGTACTTC. As protein: CASSSGQTEQYF.

With regard to this clone: The sample contains more than one DNA sequence encoding this CDR3. This chain joins TRBV7-2 and TRBJ1-5; 8 bases are shared with TRBD1. Germline CDR1 SGHTA, CDR2 FQGNSA. The V and J ends lost 5 bases and 7 bases, in that order; junction bases with no gene match: 10. The CDR3 runs to 15 residues. CDR3 in DNA: TGTGCCAGCAGCCCCCGGCAGGGGGCAGGCCAGCCCCAGCATTTT. Translated, it gives CASSPRQGAGQPQHF.

This clone was detected only a few times. The rearrangement joins TRBV30 to TRBJ1-1, with D maybe TRBD1 (6 bases). The CDR3 sequence is 13 residues long. Deletions cut 0 bases from V and 5 bases from J, with 10 bases between. Germline V gene data show CDR1 as GTSNPN and CDR2 as SVGIG (reference sequence). The CDR3, as DNA: TGTGCCTGGAGTGTACAGGGTGAAACTGAAGCTTTCTTT. Protein sequence: CAWSVQGETEAFF.

Only one count was recorded for this clone. The gene calls are TRBV5-1 and TRBJ2-4; D call uncertain. The CDR3 is 17 amino acids. Germline V CDR1 and CDR2: SGHRS, YFSETQ. Deletions cut 4 bases from V and 0 bases from J, with 17 bases between. The CDR3 sequence: CASSPRRGDLAKNIQYF. The DNA for the CDR3 is TGCGCCAGCAGCCCACGGAGAGGCGACTTAGCCAAAAACATTCAGTACTTC.

This clone was observed a handful of times. The same CDR3 can be traced to other DNA sequences in this sample. The chain is built from TRBV5-1 and TRBJ2-1; D might be TRBD2 (5 bases). This CDR3 is 12 amino acids long. CDR1 and CDR2 from the germline V gene are SGHRS and YFSETQ. V was trimmed by 5 bases and J by 3 bases, leaving 6 bases between them. The CDR3 sequence: CASRSGYNEQFF. For the CDR3, the DNA is TGCGCCAGCAGAAGCGGCTACAATGAGCAGTTCTTC. The variable domain in full, with the rest retrieved from reference TRBV5-1 and TRBJ2-1, is KAGVTQTPRYLIKTRGQQVTLSCSPISGHRSVSWYQQTPGQGLQFLFEYFSETQRNKGNFPGRFSGRQFSNSRSEMNVSTLELGDSALYLCASRSGYNEQFFGPGTRLTVL.

This clone has only a few counts. J is TRBJ2-3 and V is TRBV7-8, with 7 bases identical to TRBD1. Germline assignment: CDR1 SGHVS and CDR2 FQNEAQ. This CDR3 is 12 amino acids long. V gave up 5 bases and J gave up 6 bases; unmatched junction bases: 2. The CDR3 loop is CASSGQADTQYF. The CDR3 DNA reads TGTGCCAGCAGCGGACAGGCCGATACGCAGTATTTT.

The genes are TRBV7-3 and TRBJ2-3; D may match TRBD1 or TRBD2 (5 bases each). Germline CDR1 SGHTA, CDR2 FQGTGA. CDR3 length: 13 residues. Trimming shortened V by 3 bases and J by 5 bases, and 9 bases separated the two germline ends. The CDR3 nucleotides read TGTGCCAGCAGCTTCGGGGCCAGAGATACGCAGTATTTT. Translated: CASSFGARDTQYF. Supplemented by reference TRBV7-3 and TRBJ2-3, the full variable domain reads GAGVSQTPSNKVTEKGKYVELRCDPISGHTALYWYRQSLGQGPEFLIYFQGTGAADDSGLPNDRFFAVRPEGSVSTLKIQRTERGDSAVYLCASSFGARDTQYFGPGTRLTVL.

This clone was seen only a few times. This chain links TRBV5-1 with TRBJ2-7, with D perhaps matching TRBD2 (7 bases). CDR3 length: 14 residues. Trimming removed 6 bases from V and 6 bases from J, with 19 bases in between. Germline V CDR1 and CDR2: SGHRS, YFSETQ. CDR3 coding DNA: TGCGCCAGCACCCTGGGGGGGCATAGTCCCGAGCAGTACTTC. This codes for CASTLGGHSPEQYF.

This clone has a handful of counts. CDR3: CASSYTPGSNTGELFF. The CDR3 DNA follows: TGTGCCAGCAGTTACACCCCGGGATCGAACACCGGGGAGCTGTTTTTT. The chain recombines TRBV6-5 with TRBJ2-2; weak D call: TRBD2 (5 bases). CDR1 MNHEY and CDR2 SVGAGI come from the germline V gene. CDR3 size: 16 residues. The V end was cut by 2 bases, the J end by 0 bases, with 10 bases between.

This clone has more than one count but fewer than ten. Its ends do not fully match the called genes, so a read error is possible. V gene TRBV29-1 combines with J gene TRBJ2-7; 14 positions match TRBD2. The CDR3 totals 15 residues. Germline assignment: CDR1 SQVTM and CDR2 ANQGSEA. The CDR3 region is CSVEGLAGGAYEQYF. The CDR3 DNA follows: TGCAGCGTGGAAGGACTAGCGGGGGGAGCCTACGAGCAGTACTTC.